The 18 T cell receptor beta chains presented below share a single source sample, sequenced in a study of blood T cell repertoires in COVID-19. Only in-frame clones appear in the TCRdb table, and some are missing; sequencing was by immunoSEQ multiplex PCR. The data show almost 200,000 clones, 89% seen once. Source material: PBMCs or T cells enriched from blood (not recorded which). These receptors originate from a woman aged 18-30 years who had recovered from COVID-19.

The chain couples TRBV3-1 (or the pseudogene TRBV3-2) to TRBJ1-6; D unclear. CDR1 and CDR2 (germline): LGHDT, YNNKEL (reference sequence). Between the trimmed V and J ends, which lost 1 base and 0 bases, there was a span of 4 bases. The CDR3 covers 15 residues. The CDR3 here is CASSQASSYNSPLHF. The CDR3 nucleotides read TGTGCCAGCAGCCAAGCCAGCTCCTATAATTCACCCCTCCACTTT.

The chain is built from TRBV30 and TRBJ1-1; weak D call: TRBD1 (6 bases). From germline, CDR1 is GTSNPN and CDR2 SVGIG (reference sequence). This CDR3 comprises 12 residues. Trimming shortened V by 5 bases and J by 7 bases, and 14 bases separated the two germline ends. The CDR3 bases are TGTGCCTGGGGGAACAACAGGGTTGAAGCTTTCTTT. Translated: CAWGNNRVEAFF.

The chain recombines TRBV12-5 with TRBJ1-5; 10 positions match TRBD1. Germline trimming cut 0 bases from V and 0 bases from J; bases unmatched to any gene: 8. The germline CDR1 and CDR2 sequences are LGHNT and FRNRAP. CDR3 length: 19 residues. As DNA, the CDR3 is TGTGCTAGTGGTTTGGTAGTGGGACAGGGGTCTCATAGCAATCAGCCCCAGCATTTT. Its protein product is CASGLVVGQGSHSNQPQHF.

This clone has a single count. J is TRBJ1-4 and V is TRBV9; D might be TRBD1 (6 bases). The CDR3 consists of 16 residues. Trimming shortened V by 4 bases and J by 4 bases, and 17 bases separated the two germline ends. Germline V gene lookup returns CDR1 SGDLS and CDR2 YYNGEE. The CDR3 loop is CASSPGWTAFNEKLFF. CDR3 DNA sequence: TGTGCCAGCAGCCCTGGCTGGACAGCTTTTAATGAAAAACTGTTTTTT.

Here the CDR3 DNA reads TGTGCCAGCACCTCCGGGGGATTAAGAAACACCATATATTTT. Translating it yields CASTSGGLRNTIYF. This chain links TRBV28 with TRBJ1-3, with D possibly being TRBD1 (5 bases). Germline values: CDR1 MDHEN, CDR2 SYDVKM. V shed 7 bases and J shed 5 bases, with 15 bases lying between them. The CDR3 spans 14 residues.

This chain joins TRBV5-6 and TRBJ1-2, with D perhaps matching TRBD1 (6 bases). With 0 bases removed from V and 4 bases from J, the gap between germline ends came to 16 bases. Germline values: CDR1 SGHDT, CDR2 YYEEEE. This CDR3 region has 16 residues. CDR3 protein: CASSLGAGARTYGYTF. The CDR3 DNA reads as TGTGCCAGCAGCTTGGGTGCGGGGGCGCGGACCTATGGCTACACCTTC.

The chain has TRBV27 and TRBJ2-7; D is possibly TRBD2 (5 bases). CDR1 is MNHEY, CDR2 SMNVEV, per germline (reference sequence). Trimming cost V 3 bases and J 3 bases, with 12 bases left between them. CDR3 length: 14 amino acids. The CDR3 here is CASSFRDNYYEQYF. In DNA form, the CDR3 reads TGTGCCAGCAGTTTTCGGGATAACTACTACGAGCAGTACTTC.

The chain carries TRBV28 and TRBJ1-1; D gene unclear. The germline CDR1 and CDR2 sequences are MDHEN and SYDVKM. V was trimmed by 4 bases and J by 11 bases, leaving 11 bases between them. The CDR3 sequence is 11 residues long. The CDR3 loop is CASSSDMYAFF. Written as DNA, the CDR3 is TGTGCCAGCAGTTCAGACATGTATGCTTTCTTT.

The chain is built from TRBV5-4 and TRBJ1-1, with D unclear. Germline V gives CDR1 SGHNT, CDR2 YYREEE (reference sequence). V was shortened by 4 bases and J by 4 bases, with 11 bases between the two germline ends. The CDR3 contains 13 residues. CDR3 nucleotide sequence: TGTGCCAGCAGCCGGGAGTCCCCCACTGAAGCTTTCTTT. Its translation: CASSRESPTEAFF.

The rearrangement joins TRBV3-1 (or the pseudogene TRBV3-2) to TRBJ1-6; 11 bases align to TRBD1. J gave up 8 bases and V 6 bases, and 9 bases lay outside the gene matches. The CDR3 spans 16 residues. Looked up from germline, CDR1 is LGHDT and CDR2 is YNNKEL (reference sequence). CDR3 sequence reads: CASSQDRGRVYSPLHF. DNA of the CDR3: TGTGCCAGCAGTCAGGACAGGGGGCGGGTGTATTCACCCCTCCACTTT.

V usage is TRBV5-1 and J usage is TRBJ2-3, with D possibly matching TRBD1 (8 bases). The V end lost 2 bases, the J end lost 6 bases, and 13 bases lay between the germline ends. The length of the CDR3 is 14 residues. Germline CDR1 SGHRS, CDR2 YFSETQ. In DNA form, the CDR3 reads TGCGCCAGCAGCTTAGGACAGGGAGGGGATACGCAGTATTTT. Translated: CASSLGQGGDTQYF.

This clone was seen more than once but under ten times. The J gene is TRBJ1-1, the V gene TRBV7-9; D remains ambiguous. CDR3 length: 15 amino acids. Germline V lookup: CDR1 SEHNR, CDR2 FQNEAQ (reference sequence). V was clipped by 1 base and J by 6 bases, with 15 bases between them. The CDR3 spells CASSLVESSAPEAFF. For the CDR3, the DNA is TGTGCCAGCAGCTTAGTAGAGTCATCCGCTCCTGAAGCTTTCTTT.

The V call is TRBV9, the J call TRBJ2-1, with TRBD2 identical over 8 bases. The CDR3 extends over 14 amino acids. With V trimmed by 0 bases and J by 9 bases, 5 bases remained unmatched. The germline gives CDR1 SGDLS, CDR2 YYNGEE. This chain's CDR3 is CASSVAVAGGEQFF. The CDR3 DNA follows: TGTGCCAGCAGCGTAGCTGTGGCGGGGGGTGAGCAGTTCTTC.

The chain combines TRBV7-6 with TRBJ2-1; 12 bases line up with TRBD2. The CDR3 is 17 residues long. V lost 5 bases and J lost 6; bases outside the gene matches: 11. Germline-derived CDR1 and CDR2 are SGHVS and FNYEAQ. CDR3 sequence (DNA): TGTGCCAGCAGCCTTAGACCCACGACTAGCGGGGGCAATGAGCAGTTCTTC. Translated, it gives CASSLRPTTSGGNEQFF. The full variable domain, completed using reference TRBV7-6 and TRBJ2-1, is GAGVSQSPRYKVTKRGQDVALRCDPISGHVSLYWYRQALGQGPEFLTYFNYEAQQDKSGLPNDRFSAERPEGSISTLTIQRTEQRDSAMYRCASSLRPTTSGGNEQFFGPGTRLTVL.

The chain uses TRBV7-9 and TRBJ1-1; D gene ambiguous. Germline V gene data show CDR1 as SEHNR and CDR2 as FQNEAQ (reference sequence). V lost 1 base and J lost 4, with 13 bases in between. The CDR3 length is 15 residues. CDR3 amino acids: CASSLERASGTEAFF. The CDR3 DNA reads TGTGCCAGCAGCTTAGAGCGAGCGAGTGGCACTGAAGCTTTCTTT. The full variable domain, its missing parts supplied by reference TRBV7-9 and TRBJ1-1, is DTGVSQNPRHKITKRGQNVTFRCDPISEHNRLYWYRQTLGQGPEFLTYFQNEAQLEKSRLLSDRFSAERPKGSFSTLEIQRTEQGDSAMYLCASSLERASGTEAFFGQGTRLTVV.

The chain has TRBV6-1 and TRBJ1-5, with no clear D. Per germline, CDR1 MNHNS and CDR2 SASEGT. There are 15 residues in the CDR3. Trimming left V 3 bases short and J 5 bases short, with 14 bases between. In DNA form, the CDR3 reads TGTGCCAGCAGTGACACAGTGGCAGGCTATCAGCCCCAGCATTTT. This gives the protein CASSDTVAGYQPQHF.

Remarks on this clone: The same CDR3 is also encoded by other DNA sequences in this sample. In DNA form, the CDR3 reads TGCGCCAGCAGCTTGGGGCAGGGTAATTCACCCCTCCACTTT. Protein product: CASSLGQGNSPLHF. V is TRBV5-1 and J is TRBJ1-6; D is perhaps TRBD1 (5 bases). Germline-derived CDR1 and CDR2 are SGHRS and YFSETQ. This CDR3 is built from 14 residues. The germline V and J ends were trimmed by 0 bases and 6 bases, with 7 bases remaining between them.

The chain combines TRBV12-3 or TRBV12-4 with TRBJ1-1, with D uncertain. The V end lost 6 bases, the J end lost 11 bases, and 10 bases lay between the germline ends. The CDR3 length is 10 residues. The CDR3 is CASRGRIAFF. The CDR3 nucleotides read TGTGCCAGCAGGGGGAGGATCGCTTTCTTT.